The 15 T cell receptor beta chains below all came from one sample that was sequenced in a study of response to subunit inactivated influenza vaccine. Via MiXCR, TCRdb re-called the RT-PCR reads, giving one row per CDR3 protein. The sample carries about 570,000 distinct CDR3 sequences, around 10% recorded once. These records were also assigned to another study, of T cells expressing NK-cell markers. Turning to that study: 5'RACE template switching built TCR beta cDNA with unique molecular identifiers.

The sample here was PBMCs from blood, taken on the day of vaccination. All receptors derive from a man aged 45-60 years who received an inactivated influenza vaccine.

This clonotype was seen only a few times. This chain joins TRBV7-9 and TRBJ1-2; D is ambiguous. V lost 1 base and J 8 bases, leaving 11 bases between the germline ends. Germline CDR1 reads SEHNR; CDR2 reads FQNEAQ (reference sequence). The CDR3 is 13 amino acids. The CDR3 here is CASSLEGLRGYTF. The CDR3 bases are TGTGCCAGCAGCTTAGAGGGCCTGCGGGGCTACACCTTC.

This rearrangement joins TRBV4-1 to TRBJ2-7, with D hard to call. V was shortened by 2 bases and J by 0 bases, with 14 bases between the two germline ends. The CDR3 loop spans 16 amino acids. Germline-derived CDR1 and CDR2 are MGHRA and YSYEKL. The CDR3, as DNA: TGCGCCAGCAGCCAATTACATGGGCCAAGCTCCTACGAGCAGTACTTC. Translation: CASSQLHGPSSYEQYF.

The chain combines TRBV7-9 with TRBJ2-1; D might be TRBD2 (6 bases). Per the germline V gene, CDR1 is SEHNR and CDR2 is FQNEAQ (reference sequence). This CDR3 is 15 amino acids long. V was cut by 4 bases and J by 3 bases, with 13 bases left in between. In DNA form, the CDR3 reads TGTGCCAGCAGCTACGGGCGGGGCAACTACAATGAGCAGTTCTTC. Encoded protein: CASSYGRGNYNEQFF.

A few counts support this clonotype. This chain connects TRBV3-1 to TRBJ2-3; 7 bases line up with TRBD2. This CDR3 is built from 18 residues. Per germline, CDR1 LGHDT and CDR2 YNNKEL (reference sequence). V trimming: 3 bases; J trimming: 0 bases; junction bases outside the gene matches: 12. DNA of the CDR3: TGTGCCAGCAGCCACGCTCTGCGGGGGAGGCCTAGCACAGATACGCAGTATTTT. Protein sequence: CASSHALRGRPSTDTQYF.

This clonotype has only a few counts. The rearrangement links TRBV29-1 to TRBJ2-5; TRBD2 matches 15 bases. V shed 7 bases and J 4 bases; nucleotides not matched to a gene: 7. The CDR3 runs 15 residues. Germline V gives CDR1 SQVTM, CDR2 ANQGSEA. CDR3 sequence (DNA): TGCAGCGCTGGACTAGCGGGAGGGCCTCGAGAGACCCAGTACTTC. It is translated as CSAGLAGGPRETQYF.

The chain uses TRBV6-2 or TRBV6-3 and TRBJ1-5; no firm D call. This CDR3 comprises 15 residues. The V gene lost 2 bases and the J gene lost 0 bases, with 8 bases spanning the gap. Germline lookup yields CDR1 MNHEY and CDR2 SVGEGT. This CDR3 is CASSYRRSSNQPQHF. The CDR3, as DNA: TGTGCCAGCAGTTACAGACGGAGTAGCAATCAGCCCCAGCATTTT.

CDR3 DNA sequence: TGCGCCAGCAGCGTTAGCGGGAGCGACGAGACCCAGTACTTC. It encodes CASSVSGSDETQYF. The chain is built from TRBV5-1 and TRBJ2-5; TRBD2 matches at 9 bases. V was pared by 4 bases and J by 5 bases, with 6 bases of the junction left unmatched. CDR3 length equals 14 residues. The germline gives CDR1 SGHRS, CDR2 YFSETQ. Complete variable domain (other parts from reference TRBV5-1 and TRBJ2-5): KAGVTQTPRYLIKTRGQQVTLSCSPISGHRSVSWYQQTPGQGLQFLFEYFSETQRNKGNFPGRFSGRQFSNSRSEMNVSTLELGDSALYLCASSVSGSDETQYFGPGTRLLVL.

This clonotype came up a few times. The V gene is TRBV28, the J gene TRBJ2-2; D is undetermined. The CDR3 runs to 19 residues. The V gene lost 3 bases and the J gene lost 1 base, with 21 bases spanning the gap. Germline assignment: CDR1 MDHEN and CDR2 SYDVKM. The chain's CDR3 is CASSFESRPSTVNTGELFF. In DNA form, the CDR3 reads TGTGCCAGCAGTTTTGAGAGTCGTCCTTCAACAGTGAACACCGGGGAGCTGTTTTTT.

V gene TRBV5-1 combines with J gene TRBJ2-5, with D unclear. V lost 1 base and J lost 5, with 9 bases in between. The CDR3 has 13 residues. Germline loops: CDR1 SGHRS, CDR2 YFSETQ. The CDR3 sequence is CASSLNIDETQYF. The CDR3 DNA is TGCGCCAGCAGCTTGAACATAGACGAGACCCAGTACTTC.

J is TRBJ2-3 and V is TRBV30, with D unclear. Deletions cut 3 bases from V and 2 bases from J, with 15 bases between. Germline V gene lookup returns CDR1 GTSNPN and CDR2 SVGIG (reference sequence). This CDR3 is built from 15 residues. The CDR3 nucleotides read TGTGCCTGGAGCGCAGACACCCCAATCACAGATACGCAGTATTTT. This sequence encodes CAWSADTPITDTQYF.

Only a few counts were recorded for this clonotype. The genes are TRBV9 and TRBJ2-2; 7 bases are a match to TRBD2. CDR1 is SGDLS and CDR2 is YYNGEE in the germline V gene. After removal of 6 bases from V and 6 bases from J, the junction contained 2 bases not matched to a gene. This CDR3 spans 12 amino acids. In DNA, the CDR3 is TGTGCCAGCAACGCGGGAGCCGGGGAGCTGTTTTTT. Translating gives CASNAGAGELFF.

V is TRBV6-1 and J is TRBJ2-5, with 7 nucleotides matching TRBD1. The CDR3 covers 14 residues. Germline CDR1 is MNHNS and CDR2 is SASEGT. Losses at the gene ends were 6 bases for V and 5 bases for J; bases not matched to a gene: 9. This CDR3 reads CASRETGIRETQYF. In DNA form, the CDR3 reads TGTGCCAGCAGGGAGACAGGGATTCGGGAGACCCAGTACTTC.

This clonotype was counted only a few times. The genes are TRBV12-3 or TRBV12-4 and TRBJ1-5; D is ambiguous. This CDR3 has 18 amino acids. Trimming pared 1 base from V and 2 bases from J, leaving 18 bases between. Written as DNA, the CDR3 is TGTGCCAGCAGTTTAGGGGGTAGAGGGATATACGGCAATCAGCCCCAGCATTTT. This gives the protein CASSLGGRGIYGNQPQHF.

This sequence joins TRBV7-2 and TRBJ2-5, with TRBD2 matching over 7 bases. V shed 4 bases, J shed 2 bases, and the junction held 10 bases outside the gene matches. This CDR3 region has 16 residues. Germline V gene data show CDR1 as SGHTA and CDR2 as FQGNSA. CDR3 nucleotides: TGTGCCAGCAGCTCTATACTAGCGTACGATCAAGAGACCCAGTACTTC. This codes for CASSSILAYDQETQYF.

The rearrangement joins TRBV30 to TRBJ2-2, with unresolved D. There are 13 residues in the CDR3. The V end was cut by 1 base, the J end by 5 bases, with 8 bases between. Per germline, CDR1 GTSNPN and CDR2 SVGIG (reference sequence). CDR3 sequence reads: CAWSALPTGELFF. In DNA form, the CDR3 reads TGTGCCTGGAGTGCCCTACCGACCGGGGAGCTGTTTTTT.